One and the same sample provided the 20 T cell receptor beta chains below, sequenced in a study of T cell repertoires in cytomegalovirus infection. TCRdb re-called the reads through MiXCR, storing one row per CDR3 protein. The repertoire includes almost 550,000 distinct CDR3 sequences, approximately 16% of them detected once, and 20% to 30% sits in the top ten. Sequences were obtained from CD8+ T cells from PBMCs. Every receptor here comes from a human donor in good health (CMV status not recorded). Some clones in this sample may be carry-over from other donors' samples.

This clonotype was seen at least ten times. The chain employs TRBV27 and TRBJ2-7, with TRBD1 as a possible D gene (5 bases). Per germline, CDR1 MNHEY and CDR2 SMNVEV (reference sequence). V shed 3 bases and J shed 2 bases, with 11 bases lying between them. The CDR3 contains 14 residues. The CDR3 DNA follows: TGTGCCAGCAGTTTGACAGCTGTAACCTACGAGCAGTACTTC. It translates to CASSLTAVTYEQYF.

This clonotype was found many times. V is TRBV6-1 and J is TRBJ1-5; D remains ambiguous. Looked up from germline, CDR1 is MNHNS and CDR2 is SASEGT. V dropped 10 bases and J dropped 9 bases, with 13 bases sitting between them. The CDR3 has 11 amino acids. In DNA form, the CDR3 reads TGTGCCACCGAAGGATCGTGGCCCCAGCATTTT. Protein product: CATEGSWPQHF.

V gene TRBV5-1 combines with J gene TRBJ2-5, with a weak D call TRBD1 (5 bases). The CDR3 contains 15 residues. Germline CDR1 SGHRS, CDR2 YFSETQ. Trimming removed 0 bases at V and 4 bases at J, with 13 bases between. CDR3 sequence reads: CASSLAGRVVETQYF. Here the CDR3 DNA reads TGCGCCAGCAGCTTGGCAGGCAGGGTCGTAGAGACCCAGTACTTC.

This rearrangement joins TRBV5-1 to TRBJ1-2; TRBD1 matches at 8 bases. The CDR3 is 15 residues long. The V segment lost 4 bases and the J segment 6 bases; nucleotides outside the gene matches: 11. Germline V CDR1 and CDR2: SGHRS, YFSETQ. CDR3 in amino acids: CASSGPRDRLNGYTF. The CDR3 nucleotides read TGCGCCAGCAGCGGTCCGAGGGACAGGCTGAATGGCTACACCTTC. Complete variable domain (other parts from reference TRBV5-1 and TRBJ1-2): KAGVTQTPRYLIKTRGQQVTLSCSPISGHRSVSWYQQTPGQGLQFLFEYFSETQRNKGNFPGRFSGRQFSNSRSEMNVSTLELGDSALYLCASSGPRDRLNGYTFGSGTRLTVV.

In this sample, this clonotype turned up many times. This chain uses TRBV12-3 or TRBV12-4 with TRBJ2-1; D is unresolved. V gave up 4 bases and J gave up 8 bases, with 12 bases separating them. The CDR3 is made up of 13 amino acids. CDR3 nucleotide sequence: TGTGCCAGCAGTTCCCTATCGTTGGATGAGCAGTTCTTC. Residues: CASSSLSLDEQFF.

The rearrangement joins TRBV2 to TRBJ1-1; D remains unclear. Deletions cut 10 bases from V and 4 bases from J, with 10 bases between. Germline CDR1 is SNHLY and CDR2 is FYNNEI. This CDR3 region has 11 residues. This CDR3 is CATHSGTEAFF. CDR3 bases: TGTGCCACCCACTCGGGCACTGAAGCTTTCTTT.

This clonotype has at least ten counts. This rearrangement joins TRBV12-5 to TRBJ1-1; D possibly corresponds to TRBD1 (6 bases). V was shortened by 6 bases and J by 7 bases, with 15 bases between the two germline ends. This CDR3 region has 13 residues. Germline CDR1 reads LGHNT; CDR2 reads FRNRAP. The CDR3 is CASGTDSALEAFF. In nucleotides, the CDR3 is TGTGCTAGTGGGACGGACAGTGCCCTTGAAGCTTTCTTT. The whole variable domain, filled in from reference TRBV12-5 and TRBJ1-1, reads DARVTQTPRHKVTEMGQEVTMRCQPILGHNTVFWYRQTMMQGLELLAYFRNRAPLDDSGMPKDRFSAEMPDATLATLKIQPSEPRDSAVYFCASGTDSALEAFFGQGTRLTVV.

This clonotype was seen ten or more times. The genes are TRBV18 and TRBJ2-1; 14 bases agree with TRBD2. With 6 bases clipped from V and 5 bases from J, the junction kept 6 bases outside the gene matches. Germline CDR1 and CDR2: KGHSH and LQKENI. This CDR3 has 16 amino acids. The CDR3 bases are TGTGCCAGCTCGCGGACTAGCGGGAGGCCCCACAATGAGCAGTTCTTC. Amino acid sequence: CASSRTSGRPHNEQFF.

This rearrangement joins TRBV2 to TRBJ2-1, with a possible D match to TRBD2 (6 bases). Between the trimmed V and J ends, which lost 8 bases and 5 bases, there was a span of 16 bases. The germline V gene encodes CDR1 SNHLY and CDR2 FYNNEI. The CDR3 loop spans 14 amino acids. This chain's CDR3 is CASPVGGPHNEQFF. The CDR3 DNA reads TGTGCCAGCCCTGTCGGGGGACCCCACAATGAGCAGTTCTTC.

V and J are TRBV18 and TRBJ2-3; D possibly corresponds to TRBD1 (6 bases). This CDR3 spans 16 amino acids. Germline V gives CDR1 KGHSH, CDR2 LQKENI. V was pared by 3 bases and J by 1 base, with 14 bases between. The DNA of the CDR3 is TGTGCCAGCTCACCGACTTGGGACAAGCGCACAGATACGCAGTATTTT. Residues: CASSPTWDKRTDTQYF. The whole variable domain, filled in from reference TRBV18 and TRBJ2-3, reads NAGVMQNPRHLVRRRGQEARLRCSPMKGHSHVYWYRQLPEEGLKFMVYLQKENIIDESGMPKERFSAEFPKEGPSILRIQQVVRGDSAAYFCASSPTWDKRTDTQYFGPGTRLTVL.

On this clonotype: Given a much more abundant clone one base away, this may be a read error. The chain couples TRBV11-2 to TRBJ1-6; D is unresolved. The ends were cut back, 5 bases at V and 10 bases at J, with 9 bases in the middle. The CDR3 sequence is 12 residues long. CDR1 and CDR2 (germline): SGHAT, FQNNGV. The CDR3 sequence is CASSPHKSPLHF. The DNA of the CDR3 is TGTGCCAGCAGCCCCCACAAGTCACCCCTCCACTTT.

The genes are TRBV23-1 and TRBJ1-5, with D hard to call. TRBV23-1 is marked as an open reading frame, function uncertain. The CDR3 covers 16 residues. V lost 1 base, J lost 9 bases, and 19 bases lay in between. Here the CDR3 reads CASSQWGIWEKVPQHF. As DNA, the CDR3 is TGCGCCAGCAGTCAATGGGGTATCTGGGAGAAGGTGCCCCAGCATTTT.

The table lists this clonotype with many counts. The CDR3 sequence is CASSRWDREGGQPQHF. CDR3 in DNA: TGTGCCAGCAGCCGCTGGGACAGAGAAGGGGGTCAGCCCCAGCATTTT. The chain is built from TRBV7-9 and TRBJ1-5; 7 positions agree with TRBD1. The length of the CDR3 is 16 residues. The trim removed 5 bases at V and 6 bases at J, leaving 13 bases unmatched. CDR1 and CDR2 from the germline V gene are SEHNR and FQNEAQ (reference sequence).

This clonotype was counted at least ten times. This rearrangement joins TRBV27 to TRBJ2-7, with 9 bases fitting TRBD2. V gave up 2 bases and J gave up 1 base; unmatched junction bases: 9. This CDR3 is built from 17 residues. CDR1 MNHEY and CDR2 SMNVEV come from the germline V gene (reference sequence). The CDR3 loop reads CASSLRGALAGSYEQYF. The CDR3 DNA follows: TGTGCCAGCAGTTTACGGGGCGCTCTAGCGGGGTCCTACGAGCAGTACTTC.

In its sample, this clonotype was seen a few times. The V call is TRBV6-5, the J call TRBJ1-4, with no clear D. The CDR3 extends over 14 amino acids. Germline V lookup: CDR1 MNHEY, CDR2 SVGAGI. The V end lost 6 bases, the J end lost 6 bases, and 14 bases lay between the germline ends. This CDR3 is CASSLLLGYEKLFF. The CDR3 region has the DNA TGTGCCAGCAGCCTCCTATTGGGATATGAAAAACTGTTTTTT.

This clonotype has more than one count but fewer than ten. The CDR3 protein is CASSESQAMETQYF. CDR3 sequence (DNA): TGCGCCAGCAGTGAGTCACAAGCTATGGAGACCCAGTACTTC. V is TRBV10-1 and J is TRBJ2-5; D uncertain. Trimming cost V 0 bases and J 5 bases, with 10 bases left between them. Germline V gene lookup returns CDR1 WNHNN and CDR2 SYGVQD (reference sequence). This CDR3 spans 14 amino acids.

This clonotype was observed a handful of times. The J gene is TRBJ1-1, the V gene TRBV11-2; D is perhaps TRBD1 (5 bases). The CDR3 is 15 residues long. V was cut by 5 bases and J by 0 bases, with 13 bases left in between. Germline CDR1 and CDR2: SGHAT and FQNNGV. In DNA, the CDR3 is TGTGCCAGCAGCCGGTGGGACGGCATGAACACTGAAGCTTTCTTT. This gives the protein CASSRWDGMNTEAFF.

The chain uses TRBV2 and TRBJ2-3; TRBD2 matches at 7 bases. After removal of 4 bases from V and 2 bases from J, the junction contained 3 bases not matched to a gene. The CDR3 runs to 14 residues. The germline V gene encodes CDR1 SNHLY and CDR2 FYNNEI. CDR3: CASSGRESTDTQYF. The CDR3 region has the DNA TGTGCCAGCAGTGGGCGGGAGTCCACAGATACGCAGTATTTT. The variable domain in full, with the rest retrieved from reference TRBV2 and TRBJ2-3, is EPEVTQTPSHQVTQMGQEVILRCVPISNHLYFYWYRQILGQKVEFLVSFYNNEISEKSEIFDDQFSVERPDGSNFTLKIRSTKLEDSAMYFCASSGRESTDTQYFGPGTRLTVL.

Ten or more counts support this clonotype. The chain uses TRBV28 and TRBJ2-1; D not certain. Germline CDR1 is MDHEN and CDR2 is SYDVKM. Deletions cut 1 base from V and 0 bases from J, with 13 bases between. This CDR3 is 17 amino acids long. CDR3 protein: CASSLLGISSSYNEQFF. For the CDR3, the DNA is TGTGCCAGCAGTTTATTAGGCATTTCAAGCTCCTACAATGAGCAGTTCTTC. Drawing the rest from reference TRBV28 and TRBJ2-1, the complete variable domain is DVKVTQSSRYLVKRTGEKVFLECVQDMDHENMFWYRQDPGLGLRLIYFSYDVKMKEKGDIPEGYSVSREKKERFSLILESASTNQTSMYLCASSLLGISSSYNEQFFGPGTRLTVL.

This clonotype appeared many times. This chain connects TRBV12-3 or TRBV12-4 to TRBJ1-2; unclear D gene. The ends were cut back, 5 bases at V and 4 bases at J, with 17 bases in the middle. The CDR3 length is 15 residues. The DNA of the CDR3 is TGTGCCAGCAGTCCCTCCGGACGGACCGTCTATGGCTACACCTTC. Its translation: CASSPSGRTVYGYTF.